This passage covers 24 T cell receptor beta chains from one sample sequenced in a study of radiotherapy plus CTLA-4 blockade in lung cancer (dated by TCRdb to 2016 to 2019). The method was the immunoSEQ multiplex PCR assay. TCRdb took over this immuneACCESS table, retaining in-frame rearrangements with V and J assigned. Such tables are incomplete; in checked studies, under half of the missing clones stem from an unresolved V gene, and the remainder is unexplained. The sample profile shows around 42,000 clones; about 63% of them were found once. Of the sample, roughly 20% is held by the ten largest clones. The sample here was peripheral blood, taken from a patient treated with radiotherapy plus ipilimumab. These receptors were collected from a human donor with non-small cell lung cancer who had a partial response to radiotherapy plus ipilimumab.

The table lists this clone with a few counts. This chain joins TRBV13 and TRBJ1-1, with TRBD1 matching 9 bases. With 0 bases clipped from V and 11 bases from J, the junction kept 4 bases outside the gene matches. The germline CDR1 and CDR2 sequences are PRHDT and FYEKMQ (reference sequence). The CDR3 consists of 13 residues. The CDR3 region is CASSLGQGARAFF. Written as DNA, the CDR3 is TGTGCCAGCAGCTTAGGACAGGGGGCGCGTGCTTTCTTT.

Only a few counts were recorded for this clone. V gene TRBV10-3 combines with J gene TRBJ1-2; 7 nucleotides line up with TRBD1. With 4 bases clipped from V and 4 bases from J, the junction kept 3 bases outside the gene matches. Germline V gene lookup returns CDR1 ENHRY and CDR2 SYGVKD. The CDR3 is 13 residues long. The CDR3 loop reads CAISGDSLYGYTF. The CDR3 nucleotides read TGTGCCATCAGTGGGGACAGCCTCTATGGCTACACCTTC.

The chain carries TRBV4-2 and TRBJ1-5, with D tentatively TRBD1 (6 bases). Trimming stripped 1 base from V and 4 bases from J, with 14 bases between. This CDR3 region has 16 residues. The germline gives CDR1 LGHNA, CDR2 YNFKEQ. The CDR3 nucleotides read TGTGCCAGCAGCCAAGTTGCCGCACAGGGAAATCAGCCCCAGCATTTT. This gives the protein CASSQVAAQGNQPQHF.

The rearrangement joins TRBV4-1 to TRBJ2-1; the match to TRBD2 covers 8 bases. The length of the CDR3 is 15 residues. CDR1 and CDR2 from the germline V gene are MGHRA and YSYEKL. Trimming removed 2 bases from V and 7 bases from J; junction bases left unmatched: 7. CDR3: CASSQISGEGNEQFF. Here the CDR3 DNA reads TGCGCCAGCAGCCAAATTAGCGGGGAGGGGAATGAGCAGTTCTTC.

The chain couples TRBV6-5 to TRBJ1-5; TRBD1 aligns across 7 bases. With V trimmed by 7 bases and J by 3 bases, 6 bases remained unmatched. The V gene's germline CDR1 is MNHEY and CDR2 SVGAGI. The CDR3 runs to 14 residues. CDR3 in DNA: TGTGCCAGCACCCCGGGACAGTACAATCAGCCCCAGCATTTT. Amino acids: CASTPGQYNQPQHF.

This clone was detected only a few times. Germline and junction disagree at one end, which may indicate a read error. V and J are TRBV7-9 and TRBJ1-1; 7 bases map to TRBD1. The CDR3 runs 11 residues. From germline, CDR1 is SEHNR and CDR2 FQNEAQ (reference sequence). Here the CDR3 DNA reads TGTGCCAGCAGCTCCAACGGGACAGCGGCTTTT. Translation gives CASSSNGTAAF.

V gene TRBV18 combines with J gene TRBJ2-7; maybe TRBD2 (5 bases). Germline V gene data show CDR1 as KGHSH and CDR2 as LQKENI. V was trimmed by 1 base and J by 0 bases, leaving 13 bases between them. CDR3 size: 16 residues. The DNA of the CDR3 is TGTGCCAGCTCACCACGTGCGGGCGCCTTCTCCTACGAGCAGTACTTC. It specifies CASSPRAGAFSYEQYF.

This clone was seen only once. The chain combines TRBV5-6 with TRBJ2-7; a possible D gene is TRBD1 (5 bases). Germline V gene data show CDR1 as SGHDT and CDR2 as YYEEEE. This CDR3 comprises 15 residues. V lost 2 bases to trimming and J lost 5 bases, with 17 bases between them. The CDR3 DNA is TGTGCCAGCAGCTTCGGTACGCCTCAAGGGGACGAGCAGTACTTC. Translating it yields CASSFGTPQGDEQYF. The complete variable domain, with remaining parts taken from reference TRBV5-6 and TRBJ2-7, reads DAGVTQSPTHLIKTRGQQVTLRCSPKSGHDTVSWYQQALGQGPQFIFQYYEEEERQRGNFPDRFSGHQFPNYSSELNVNALLLGDSALYLCASSFGTPQGDEQYFGPGTRLTVT.

The rearrangement links TRBV25-1 to TRBJ2-5; 8 bases are a match to TRBD2. CDR1 MGHDK and CDR2 SYGVNS come from the germline V gene. The V gene end was trimmed by 4 bases and the J gene end by 5 bases; junction bases not matched to a gene: 3. The CDR3 runs 13 residues. The CDR3 protein is CASSVAGFETQYF. The CDR3 DNA sequence: TGTGCCAGCAGTGTAGCGGGATTTGAGACCCAGTACTTC.

The chain recombines TRBV19 with TRBJ1-6, with TRBD1 identical over 8 bases. The CDR3 extends over 17 amino acids. The germline V gene encodes CDR1 LNHDA and CDR2 SQIVND (reference sequence). With 1 base clipped from V and 7 bases from J, the junction kept 9 bases outside the gene matches. The CDR3 protein is CASSIGDKTGVNSPLHF. The DNA for the CDR3 is TGTGCCAGTAGTATAGGGGACAAGACAGGGGTGAATTCACCCCTCCACTTT.

This clone showed up just once. The genes are TRBV6-6 and TRBJ1-5, with no clear D. There are 16 residues in the CDR3. In germline, CDR1 is MNHNY, CDR2 SVGAGI (reference sequence). With 0 bases removed from V and 3 bases from J, the gap between germline ends came to 12 bases. The DNA of the CDR3 is TGTGCCAGCAGTTACTCCCTGGGCCGTACCAATCAGCCCCAGCATTTT. It encodes CASSYSLGRTNQPQHF.

The V call is TRBV7-2, the J call TRBJ2-1, with 12 bases that match TRBD2. The germline CDR1 and CDR2 sequences are SGHTA and FQGNSA. After removal of 5 bases from V and 7 bases from J, the junction contained 9 bases not matched to a gene. CDR3 size: 16 residues. For the CDR3, the DNA is TGTGCCAGCAGCCACGCCCTAGCGGGGGGGCGTAATGAGCAGTTCTTC. This encodes CASSHALAGGRNEQFF.

This clone was found a few times. The same CDR3 can be traced to other DNA sequences in this sample. The chain carries TRBV5-1 and TRBJ2-7; 7 bases match TRBD1. The CDR3 contains 13 residues. Trimming took 0 bases from V and 5 from J; bases not matched to a gene: 2. CDR1 and CDR2 from the germline V gene are SGHRS and YFSETQ. Written as DNA, the CDR3 is TGCGCCAGCAGCTTGGGACAGGGAGACGAGCAGTACTTC. It specifies CASSLGQGDEQYF.

The chain carries TRBV15 and TRBJ1-1; 8 bases fit TRBD1. The CDR3 runs to 15 residues. The junction had 9 bases not matched to a gene; V was cut back by 2 bases and J by 7 bases. Germline values: CDR1 LNHNV, CDR2 YYDKDF (reference sequence). CDR3 nucleotide sequence: TGTGCCACCAGCAGACAGGGGACAGGACGGCATGAAGCTTTCTTT. Protein product: CATSRQGTGRHEAFF.

The chain employs TRBV6-6 and TRBJ2-7; 7 bases agree with TRBD1. This CDR3 contains 16 residues. With V trimmed by 1 base and J by 7 bases, 13 bases remained unmatched. The V gene's germline CDR1 is MNHNY and CDR2 SVGAGI (reference sequence). The DNA for the CDR3 is TGTGCCAGCAGTTACTTCCCTCCGACAGGGTCGTGGGAGCAGTACTTC. It encodes CASSYFPPTGSWEQYF.

V is TRBV7-9 and J is TRBJ2-5, with 10 bases that match TRBD1. The CDR3 sequence is 15 residues long. V lost 5 bases to trimming and J lost 7 bases; unmatched junction nucleotides: 10. CDR1 is SEHNR, CDR2 FQNEAQ, per germline (reference sequence). The DNA for the CDR3 is TGTGCCAGCAGCGTAGGACAGGGGGGGGTTGTGACCCAGTACTTC. Amino acid sequence: CASSVGQGGVVTQYF. The whole variable domain, filled in from reference TRBV7-9 and TRBJ2-5, reads DTGVSQNPRHKITKRGQNVTFRCDPISEHNRLYWYRQTLGQGPEFLTYFQNEAQLEKSRLLSDRFSAERPKGSFSTLEIQRTEQGDSAMYLCASSVGQGGVVTQYFGPGTRLLVL.

This clone was observed once. J is TRBJ2-2 and V is TRBV2; D is possibly TRBD2 (5 bases). Germline CDR1 reads SNHLY; CDR2 reads FYNNEI. The CDR3 is 15 amino acids. Trimming removed 4 bases from V and 3 bases from J, with 12 bases in between. CDR3 nucleotide sequence: TGTGCCAGCAGTGTAACCTTCGGGGACACCGGGGAGCTGTTTTTT. This encodes CASSVTFGDTGELFF.

The chain recombines TRBV7-2 with TRBJ2-3, with TRBD2 matching over 12 bases. Germline V gene data show CDR1 as SGHTA and CDR2 as FQGNSA. This CDR3 is built from 16 residues. V shed 5 bases and J 0 bases; nucleotides not matched to a gene: 3. DNA for the CDR3: TGTGCCAGCAGCACGACTAGCGGGAGCAGCACAGATACGCAGTATTTT. Its protein is CASSTTSGSSTDTQYF. Together with reference TRBV7-2 and TRBJ2-3, the CDR3 gives the full variable domain: GAGVSQSPSNKVTEKGKDVELRCDPISGHTALYWYRQSLGQGLEFLIYFQGNSAPDKSGLPSDRFSAERTGGSVSTLTIQRTQQEDSAVYLCASSTTSGSSTDTQYFGPGTRLTVL.

The V gene is TRBV7-9, the J gene TRBJ2-3, with TRBD2 matching 7 bases. V was clipped by 3 bases and J by 5 bases; unmatched bases: 8. CDR3 size: 15 residues. CDR1 and CDR2 (germline): SEHNR, FQNEAQ (reference sequence). The DNA of the CDR3 is TGTGCCAGCAGCTTCAACGCAGGGAGGGGAGATACGCAGTATTTT. It specifies CASSFNAGRGDTQYF.

The rearrangement uses TRBV5-1 and TRBJ2-1, with 9 bases that match TRBD2. The CDR3 runs to 14 residues. Unmatched junction bases numbered 3, after V lost 1 base and J lost 7 bases. Germline V gives CDR1 SGHRS, CDR2 YFSETQ. CDR3 protein: CASSLISGGNEQFF. CDR3 sequence (DNA): TGCGCCAGCAGCTTGATTAGCGGGGGTAATGAGCAGTTCTTC.

The J gene is TRBJ2-5, the V gene TRBV6-1, with 12 bases fitting TRBD2. Germline assignment: CDR1 MNHNS and CDR2 SASEGT. J was trimmed by 4 bases and V by 4 bases; bases with no gene match: 7. The CDR3 contains 16 residues. The CDR3 DNA reads TGTGCCAGCAGTGCGACTAGCGGGAGAGGAGGAGAGACCCAGTACTTC. Amino acid sequence: CASSATSGRGGETQYF.

The chain carries TRBV5-1 and TRBJ2-1, with TRBD1 as a possible D gene (5 bases). Looked up from germline, CDR1 is SGHRS and CDR2 is YFSETQ. Deletions cut 4 bases from V and 9 bases from J, with 17 bases between. The CDR3 extends over 14 amino acids. The CDR3 DNA sequence: TGCGCCAGCAGCCTTGTGAGCAGGGTTGGTGAGCAGTTCTTC. This translates into CASSLVSRVGEQFF. Full variable domain (missing parts from reference TRBV5-1 and TRBJ2-1): KAGVTQTPRYLIKTRGQQVTLSCSPISGHRSVSWYQQTPGQGLQFLFEYFSETQRNKGNFPGRFSGRQFSNSRSEMNVSTLELGDSALYLCASSLVSRVGEQFFGPGTRLTVL.

V usage is TRBV11-2 and J usage is TRBJ1-1, with D uncertain. V shed 0 bases and J shed 1 base, with 12 bases lying between them. CDR3 length: 16 amino acids. The V gene's germline CDR1 is SGHAT and CDR2 FQNNGV. The CDR3: CASSLELGNRNTEAFF. CDR3 coding DNA: TGTGCCAGCAGCTTAGAACTAGGCAATCGGAACACTGAAGCTTTCTTT.

Remarks on this clone: A far bigger clonotype differs at one base, so this is likely a read error. The CDR3, as DNA: TGTGCCATCAGTGAAGGGCCTAGCGGGTACTACGAGCAGTACTTC. This gives the protein CAISEGPSGYYEQYF. This chain uses TRBV10-3 with TRBJ2-7, with TRBD2 matching 8 bases. The CDR3 contains 15 residues. V lost 3 bases, J lost 3 bases, and 7 bases stayed unmatched. Per germline, CDR1 ENHRY and CDR2 SYGVKD.